This TCR beta chain was recovered during a study of blood T cell repertoires in COVID-19. Study-wide background: The analysed material was cDNA or gDNA that came from T cells, B-cell-depleted T cells, or PBMCs.

Assay: immunoSEQ multiplex PCR; the TCRdb copy retains only in-frame clones and omits some. Among approximately 170,000 clones, 88% were seen once, and the ten largest hold under 30%. Between the trimmed V and J ends, which lost 0 bases and 4 bases, there was a span of 9 bases. The CDR3 runs to 14 residues. Germline loops: CDR1 SGHAT, CDR2 FQNNGV. This clone was found once. Material for sequencing was peripheral blood. The receptor was isolated from a man aged 55 to 69 with acute or convalescent COVID-19. The J gene is TRBJ2-5, the V gene TRBV11-2; the D gene is possibly TRBD1 (5 bases). CDR3 in DNA: TGTGCCAGCAGCTTAGAACAGGTTCTAGAGACCCAGTACTTC. Its translation: CASSLEQVLETQYF. The complete variable domain, with remaining parts taken from reference TRBV11-2 and TRBJ2-5, reads EAGVAQSPRYKIIEKRQSVAFWCNPISGHATLYWYQQILGQGPKLLIQFQNNGVVDDSQLPKDRFSAERLKGVDSTLKIQPAKLEDSAVYLCASSLEQVLETQYFGPGTRLLVL.